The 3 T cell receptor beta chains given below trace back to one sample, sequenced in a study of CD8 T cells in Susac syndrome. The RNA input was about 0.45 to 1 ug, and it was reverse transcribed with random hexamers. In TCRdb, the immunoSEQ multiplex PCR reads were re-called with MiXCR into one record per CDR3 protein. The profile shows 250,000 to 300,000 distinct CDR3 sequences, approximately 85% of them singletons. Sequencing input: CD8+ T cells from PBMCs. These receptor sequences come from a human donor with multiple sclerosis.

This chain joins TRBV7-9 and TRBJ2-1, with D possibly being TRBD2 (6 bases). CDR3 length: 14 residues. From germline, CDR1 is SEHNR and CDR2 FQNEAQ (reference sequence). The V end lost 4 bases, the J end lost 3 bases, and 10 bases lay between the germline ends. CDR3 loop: CASSSSVLYNEQFF. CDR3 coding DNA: TGTGCCAGCAGCTCTAGCGTGCTCTACAATGAGCAGTTCTTC.

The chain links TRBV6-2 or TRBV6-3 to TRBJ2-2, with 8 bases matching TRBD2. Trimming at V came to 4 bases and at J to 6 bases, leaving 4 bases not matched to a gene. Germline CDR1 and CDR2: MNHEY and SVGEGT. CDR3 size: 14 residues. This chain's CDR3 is CASSFSGTAGELFF. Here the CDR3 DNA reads TGTGCCAGCAGTTTTAGCGGGACGGCCGGGGAGCTGTTTTTT.

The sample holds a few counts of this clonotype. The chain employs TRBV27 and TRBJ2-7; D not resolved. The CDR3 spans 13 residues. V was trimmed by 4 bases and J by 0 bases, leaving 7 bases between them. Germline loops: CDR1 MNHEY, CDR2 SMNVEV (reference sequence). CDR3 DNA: TGTGCCAGCAGTTCGATGAGCTCCTACGAGCAGTACTTC. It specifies CASSSMSSYEQYF.